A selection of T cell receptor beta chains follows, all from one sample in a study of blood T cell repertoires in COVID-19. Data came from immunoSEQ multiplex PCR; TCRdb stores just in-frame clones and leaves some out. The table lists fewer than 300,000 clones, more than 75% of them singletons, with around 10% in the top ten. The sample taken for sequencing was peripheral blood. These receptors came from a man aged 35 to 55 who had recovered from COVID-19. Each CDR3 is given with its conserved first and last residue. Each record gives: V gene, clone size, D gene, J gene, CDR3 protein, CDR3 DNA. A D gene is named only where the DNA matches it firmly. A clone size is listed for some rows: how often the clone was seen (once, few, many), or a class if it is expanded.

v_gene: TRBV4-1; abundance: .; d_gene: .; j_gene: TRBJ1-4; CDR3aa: CASSQMGPGNEKLFF; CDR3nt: TGCGCCAGCAGCCAGATGGGGCCGGGTAATGAAAAACTGTTTTTT
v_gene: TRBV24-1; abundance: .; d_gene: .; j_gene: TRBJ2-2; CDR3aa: CATSERGNTGELFF; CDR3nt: TGTGCCACCAGTGAGCGAGGGAACACCGGGGAGCTGTTTTTT
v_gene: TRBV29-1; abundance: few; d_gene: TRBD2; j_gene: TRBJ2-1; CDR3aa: CSVEAASGGTYNEQFF; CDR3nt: TGCAGCGTTGAAGCGGCTAGCGGGGGAACGTACAATGAGCAGTTCTTC
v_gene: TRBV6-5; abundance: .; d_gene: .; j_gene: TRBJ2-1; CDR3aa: CASSYQEVGEQFF; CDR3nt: TGTGCCAGCAGTTACCAAGAGGTCGGTGAGCAGTTCTTC
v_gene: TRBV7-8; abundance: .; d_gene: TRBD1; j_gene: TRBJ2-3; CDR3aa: CASRYTGADTQYF; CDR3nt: TGTGCCAGCAGGTACACAGGGGCAGATACGCAGTATTTT
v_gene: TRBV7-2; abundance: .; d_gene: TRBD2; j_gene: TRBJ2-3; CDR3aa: CASSLAASGSTDTQYF; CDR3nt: TGTGCCAGCAGCTTAGCTGCTAGCGGTTCCACAGATACGCAGTATTTT
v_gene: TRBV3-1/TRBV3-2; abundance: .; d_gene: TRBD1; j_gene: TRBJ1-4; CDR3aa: CASSPRQGLVEKLFF; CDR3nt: TGTGCCAGCAGCCCGAGACAGGGTCTTGTAGAAAAACTGTTTTTT
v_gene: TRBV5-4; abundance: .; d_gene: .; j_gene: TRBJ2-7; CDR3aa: CASSPTGFYEQYF; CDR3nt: TGTGCCAGCAGCCCTACAGGGTTCTACGAGCAGTACTTC
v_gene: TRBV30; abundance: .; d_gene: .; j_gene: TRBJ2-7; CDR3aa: CAWSVLAGAAYEQYF; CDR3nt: TGTGCCTGGAGTGTATTGGCAGGGGCGGCCTACGAGCAGTACTTC
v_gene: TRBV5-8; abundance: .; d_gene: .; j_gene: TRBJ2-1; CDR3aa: CASSPPIDSYNEQFF; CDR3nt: TGTGCCAGCAGCCCGCCTATAGATTCCTACAATGAGCAGTTCTTC
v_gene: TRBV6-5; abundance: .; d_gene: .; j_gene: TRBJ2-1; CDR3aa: CASSSPWHNEQFF; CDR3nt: TGTGCCAGCAGTTCGCCATGGCACAATGAGCAGTTCTTC
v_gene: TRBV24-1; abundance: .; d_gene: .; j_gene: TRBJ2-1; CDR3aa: CATMRRESSYNEQFF; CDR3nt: TGTGCCACCATGAGGCGAGAGAGCTCCTACAATGAGCAGTTCTTC
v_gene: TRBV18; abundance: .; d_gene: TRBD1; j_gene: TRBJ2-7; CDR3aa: CASSPTGTAYEQYF; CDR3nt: TGTGCCAGCTCACCAACCGGGACAGCCTACGAGCAGTACTTC
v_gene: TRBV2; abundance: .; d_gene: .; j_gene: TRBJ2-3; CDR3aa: CASSPRTASSTDTQYF; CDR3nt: TGTGCCAGCAGTCCCCGGACTGCTTCTAGCACAGATACGCAGTATTTT
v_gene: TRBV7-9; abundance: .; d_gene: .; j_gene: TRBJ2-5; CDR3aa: CASSLLETQYF; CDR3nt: TGTGCCAGCAGCTTACTTGAGACCCAGTACTTC
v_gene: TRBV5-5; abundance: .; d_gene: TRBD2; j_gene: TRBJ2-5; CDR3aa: CASSLGLAGYQETQYF; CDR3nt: TGTGCCAGCAGCTTGGGGCTAGCGGGGTACCAAGAGACCCAGTACTTC
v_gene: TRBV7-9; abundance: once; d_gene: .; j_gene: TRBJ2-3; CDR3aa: CASMSSWSTDTQYF; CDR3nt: TGTGCCAGTATGTCTAGCTGGAGCACAGATACGCAGTATTTT
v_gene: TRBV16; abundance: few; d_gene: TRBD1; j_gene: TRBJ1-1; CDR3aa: CASSQSGQGDTEAFF; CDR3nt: TGTGCCAGCAGCCAATCAGGCCAGGGGGACACTGAAGCTTTCTTT
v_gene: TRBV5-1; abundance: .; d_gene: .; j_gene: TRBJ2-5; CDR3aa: CASSLDGETEETQYF; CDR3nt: TGCGCCAGCAGCTTGGACGGGGAGACGGAAGAGACCCAGTACTTC
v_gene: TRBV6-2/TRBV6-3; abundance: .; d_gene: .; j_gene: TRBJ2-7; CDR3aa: CASSYEAIGVGEQYF; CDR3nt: TGTGCCAGCAGTTACGAGGCTATTGGAGTCGGCGAGCAGTACTTC
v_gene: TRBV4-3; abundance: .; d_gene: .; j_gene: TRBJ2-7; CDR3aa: CASSQFRGLQYEQYF; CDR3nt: TGCGCCAGCAGCCAATTTAGGGGACTCCAATACGAGCAGTACTTC
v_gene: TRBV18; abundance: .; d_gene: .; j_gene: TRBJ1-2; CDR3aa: CASSPPAREATF; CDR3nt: TGTGCCAGCTCACCACCGGCGAGGGAGGCTACCTTC
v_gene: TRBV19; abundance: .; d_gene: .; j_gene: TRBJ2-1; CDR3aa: CASSLIATAYNEQFF; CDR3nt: TGTGCCAGTAGTCTAATAGCAACGGCCTACAATGAGCAGTTCTTC
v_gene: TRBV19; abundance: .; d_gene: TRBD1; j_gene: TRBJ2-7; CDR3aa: CASRGTGTYEQYF; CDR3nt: TGTGCCAGTAGGGGGACAGGAACCTACGAGCAGTACTTC
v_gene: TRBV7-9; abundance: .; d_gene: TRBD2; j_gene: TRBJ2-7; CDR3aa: CASSLPSGLPAAGEQYF; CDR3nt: TGTGCCAGCAGCTTACCTAGCGGGCTCCCGGCGGCGGGCGAGCAGTACTTC
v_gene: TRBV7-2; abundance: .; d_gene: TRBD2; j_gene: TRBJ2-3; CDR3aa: CASSSGGTDTQYF; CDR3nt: TGTGCCAGCAGCTCGGGGGGAACAGATACGCAGTATTTT
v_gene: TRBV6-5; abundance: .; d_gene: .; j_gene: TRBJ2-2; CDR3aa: CAVKQGLTGELFF; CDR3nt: TGTGCCGTCAAGCAGGGCCTTACCGGGGAGCTGTTTTTT
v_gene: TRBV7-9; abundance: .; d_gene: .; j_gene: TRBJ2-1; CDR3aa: CASSSSTGYNEQFF; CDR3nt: TGTGCCAGCAGCTCAAGCACAGGTTACAATGAGCAGTTCTTC
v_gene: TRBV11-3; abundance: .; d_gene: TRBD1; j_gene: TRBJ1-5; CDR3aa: CASSLVYRGRRTQHF; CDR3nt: TGTGCCAGCAGCTTAGTATACAGGGGACGGAGGACCCAGCATTTT
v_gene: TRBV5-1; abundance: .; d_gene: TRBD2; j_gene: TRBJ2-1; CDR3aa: CASSTRGGRPKLSYNEQFF; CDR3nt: TGCGCCAGCAGCACGCGGGGCGGGAGACCCAAACTTTCCTACAATGAGCAGTTCTTC
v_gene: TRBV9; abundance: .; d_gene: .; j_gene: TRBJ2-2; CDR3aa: CASGRDISDGELFF; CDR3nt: TGTGCCAGCGGCCGGGACATCTCGGACGGGGAGCTGTTTTTT
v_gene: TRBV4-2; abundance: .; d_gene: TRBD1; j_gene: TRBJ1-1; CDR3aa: CASSPKGQGVGNTEAFF; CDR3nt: TGTGCCAGCAGCCCAAAGGGACAGGGGGTGGGAAACACTGAAGCTTTCTTT
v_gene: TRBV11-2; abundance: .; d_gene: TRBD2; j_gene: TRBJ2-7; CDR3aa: CASSFRAGGPYEQYF; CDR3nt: TGTGCCAGCAGCTTTAGAGCGGGGGGGCCTTACGAGCAGTACTTC
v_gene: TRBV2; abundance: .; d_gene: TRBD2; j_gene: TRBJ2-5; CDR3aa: CASSERIASGGIQETQYF; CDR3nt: TGTGCCAGCAGTGAACGGATCGCTAGCGGGGGGATCCAAGAGACCCAGTACTTC
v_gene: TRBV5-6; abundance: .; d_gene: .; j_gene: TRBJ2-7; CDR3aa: CASSLGGGRREQYF; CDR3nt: TGTGCCAGCAGCTTGGGTGGGGGCCGGCGCGAGCAGTACTTC
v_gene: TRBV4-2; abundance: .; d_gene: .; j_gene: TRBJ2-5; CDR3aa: CASSQAVVMETQYF; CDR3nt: TGTGCCAGCAGCCAAGCGGTGGTAATGGAGACCCAGTACTTC
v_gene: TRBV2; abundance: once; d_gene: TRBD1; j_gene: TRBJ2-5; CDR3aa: CASSEFGRGLKTQYF; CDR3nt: TGTGCCAGCAGTGAATTCGGCAGGGGGCTGAAGACCCAGTACTTC
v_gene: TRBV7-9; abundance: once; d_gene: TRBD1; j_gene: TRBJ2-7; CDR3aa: CASSLSGTGTYEQYF; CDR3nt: TGTGCCAGCAGCTTATCCGGGACAGGGACCTACGAGCAGTACTTC
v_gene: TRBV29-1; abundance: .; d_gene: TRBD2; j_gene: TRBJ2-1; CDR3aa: CSVDTAGGSYNEQFF; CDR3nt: TGCAGCGTTGATACCGCGGGAGGAAGTTACAATGAGCAGTTCTTC
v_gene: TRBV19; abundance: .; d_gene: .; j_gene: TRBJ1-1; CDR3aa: CASSSTGHPWAPLSTEAFF; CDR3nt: TGTGCCAGTAGTTCAACGGGACATCCCTGGGCACCCCTGAGCACTGAAGCTTTCTTT
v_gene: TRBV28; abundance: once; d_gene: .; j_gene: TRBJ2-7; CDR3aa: CASSLAREQYF; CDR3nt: TGTGCCAGCAGTTTGGCGCGGGAGCAGTACTTC
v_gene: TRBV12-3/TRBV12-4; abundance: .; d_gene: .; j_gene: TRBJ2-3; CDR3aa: CASSLGGDTQYF; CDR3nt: TGTGCCAGCAGCCTTGGGGGGGATACGCAGTATTTT
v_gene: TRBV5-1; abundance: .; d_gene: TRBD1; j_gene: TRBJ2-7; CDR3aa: CASSPDRESPYEQYF; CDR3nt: TGCGCCAGCAGCCCTGACAGGGAATCCCCCTACGAGCAGTACTTC
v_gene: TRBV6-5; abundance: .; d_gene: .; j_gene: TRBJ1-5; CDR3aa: CASSYSGGGGQPQHF; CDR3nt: TGTGCCAGCAGTTACTCGGGGGGGGGAGGACAGCCCCAGCATTTT
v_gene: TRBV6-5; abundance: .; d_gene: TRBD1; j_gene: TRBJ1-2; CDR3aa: CASSLRDRGHYGYTF; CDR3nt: TGTGCCAGCAGTCTTCGGGACAGAGGACACTATGGCTACACCTTC
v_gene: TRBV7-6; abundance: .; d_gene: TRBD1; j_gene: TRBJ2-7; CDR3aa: CASSFAPGQNYEQYF; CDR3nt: TGTGCCAGCAGCTTTGCTCCGGGACAGAACTACGAGCAGTACTTC
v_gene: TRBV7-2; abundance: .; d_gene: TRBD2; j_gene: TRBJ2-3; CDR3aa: CASSLKSAGGPNTDTQYF; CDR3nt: TGTGCCAGCAGCCTGAAATCCGCGGGGGGGCCAAACACAGATACGCAGTATTTT
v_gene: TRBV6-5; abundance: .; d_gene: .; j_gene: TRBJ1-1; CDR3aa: CASTPGGGTEAFF; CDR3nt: TGTGCCAGCACCCCTGGGGGGGGAACTGAAGCTTTCTTT
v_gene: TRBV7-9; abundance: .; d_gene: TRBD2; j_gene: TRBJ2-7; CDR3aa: CASSPLGGSSYEQYF; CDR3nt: TGTGCCAGCAGCCCCTTGGGGGGGAGCTCCTACGAGCAGTACTTC
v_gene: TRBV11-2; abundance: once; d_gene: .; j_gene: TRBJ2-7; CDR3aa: CASSLDRYEQYF; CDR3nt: TGTGCCAGCAGCTTAGATCGCTACGAGCAGTACTTC
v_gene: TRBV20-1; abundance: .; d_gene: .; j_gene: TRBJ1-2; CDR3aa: CSAFSSMGYTF; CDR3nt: TGCAGTGCTTTCTCTTCTATGGGCTACACCTTC
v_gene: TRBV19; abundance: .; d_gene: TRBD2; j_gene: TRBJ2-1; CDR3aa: CASGTSGAKGNEQFF; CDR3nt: TGTGCCAGTGGGACTAGCGGTGCCAAGGGCAATGAGCAGTTCTTC
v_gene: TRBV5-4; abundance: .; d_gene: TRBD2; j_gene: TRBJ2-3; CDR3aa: CASSPRTSGRGTDTQYF; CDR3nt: TGTGCCAGCAGCCCCCGGACTAGCGGGAGGGGGACAGATACGCAGTATTTT
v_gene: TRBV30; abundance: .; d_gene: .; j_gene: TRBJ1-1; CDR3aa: CAWSAGDGTEAFF; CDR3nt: TGTGCCTGGAGTGCAGGGGACGGCACTGAAGCTTTCTTT
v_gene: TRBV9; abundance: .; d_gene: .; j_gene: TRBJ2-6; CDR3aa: CASSLTPTRRGVTGANVLTF; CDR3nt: TGTGCCAGCAGCCTTACACCCACTCGGAGGGGCGTAACTGGGGCCAACGTCCTGACTTTC
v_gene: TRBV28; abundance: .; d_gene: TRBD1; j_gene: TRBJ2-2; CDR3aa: CASSRRTGLGGELFF; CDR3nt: TGTGCCAGCAGCCGTCGGACAGGGTTGGGCGGGGAGCTGTTTTTT
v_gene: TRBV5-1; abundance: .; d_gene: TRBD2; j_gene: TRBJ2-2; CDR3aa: CASSLSGSWELFF; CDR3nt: TGCGCCAGCAGCTTGAGCGGGAGCTGGGAGCTGTTTTTT